These 30 T cell receptor beta chains originate from one sample sequenced in a study of CD8 T cells in Susac syndrome. With random hexamers, reverse transcription was performed on roughly 0.5 to 1 ug of RNA. TCRdb re-derived calls from the immunoSEQ multiplex PCR reads in MiXCR, one entry per CDR3 protein. The repertoire holds about 160,000 distinct CDR3 sequences, with roughly 94% as singletons. Sequencing input: CD4+ T cells from PBMCs. The receptors come from a human donor with multiple sclerosis.

The CDR3, as DNA: TGTGCCAGCTTCACCCAGCGATCGGGAGGTTCCTACAATGAGCAGTTCTTC. As protein: CASFTQRSGGSYNEQFF. J is TRBJ2-1 and V is TRBV6-1; TRBD2 aligns across 7 bases. Germline CDR1 and CDR2: MNHNS and SASEGT. The length of the CDR3 is 17 residues. After removal of 8 bases from V and 1 base from J, the junction contained 14 bases not matched to a gene.

The chain uses TRBV12-3 or TRBV12-4 and TRBJ2-7, with 7 bases identical to TRBD1. The CDR3 consists of 14 residues. V lost 6 bases and J lost 6; bases outside the gene matches: 11. CDR3 sequence reads: CASSRQGRRLEQYF. CDR3 nucleotide sequence: TGTGCCAGCAGCCGACAGGGAAGGAGGCTCGAGCAGTACTTC.

The chain has TRBV20-1 and TRBJ2-7, with D perhaps TRBD2 (5 bases). Germline CDR1 is DFQATT and CDR2 is SNEGSKA (reference sequence). The CDR3 is made up of 13 amino acids. Between the trimmed V and J ends, which lost 6 bases and 7 bases, there was a span of 19 bases. This CDR3 is CSAQGAASGEQYF. The CDR3 nucleotides read TGCAGTGCCCAAGGAGCTGCTTCGGGAGAGCAGTACTTC.

V is TRBV5-1 and J is TRBJ2-7; 9 bases align to TRBD1. Germline loops: CDR1 SGHRS, CDR2 YFSETQ. This CDR3 is built from 14 residues. V dropped 3 bases and J dropped 5; count of bases not matched to a gene: 6. For the CDR3, the DNA is TGCGCCAGCAGCTGGAGGACAGGGGAGGACGAGCAGTACTTC. Its protein is CASSWRTGEDEQYF.

This chain joins TRBV6-5 and TRBJ2-3, with D uncertain. V was clipped by 0 bases and J by 4 bases, with 5 bases between them. The germline gives CDR1 MNHEY, CDR2 SVGAGI. This CDR3 is 13 amino acids long. Here the CDR3 DNA reads TGTGCCAGCAGTTACTCGGTCTCAGATACGCAGTATTTT. Residues: CASSYSVSDTQYF.

The rearrangement uses TRBV24-1 and TRBJ2-5, with D perhaps TRBD2 (6 bases). This CDR3 contains 13 residues. Germline V lookup: CDR1 KGHDR, CDR2 SFDVKD. V dropped 7 bases and J dropped 4 bases, with 12 bases sitting between them. The CDR3 nucleotides read TGTGCCACCAGCCCTAGGCGGGGAGAGACCCAGTACTTC. It specifies CATSPRRGETQYF.

This sequence joins TRBV12-5 and TRBJ2-7, with 7 bases that match TRBD2. The CDR3 contains 15 residues. Germline CDR1 LGHNT, CDR2 FRNRAP. Trimming took 7 bases from V and 8 from J; bases not matched to a gene: 17. The CDR3 is CASAPPEAGVFKQYF. CDR3 nucleotide sequence: TGTGCTAGTGCCCCCCCGGAGGCGGGAGTGTTCAAGCAGTACTTC.

The J gene is TRBJ2-1, the V gene TRBV6-5; weak D call: TRBD1 (6 bases). V was trimmed by 10 bases and J by 8 bases, leaving 15 bases between them. Per the germline V gene, CDR1 is MNHEY and CDR2 is SVGAGI. This CDR3 is 12 amino acids long. The DNA of the CDR3 is TGTGCCACCCACAGGGTTAGCCATGAGCAGTTCTTC. Residues: CATHRVSHEQFF.

The genes are TRBV27 and TRBJ1-2, with TRBD1 matching over 7 bases. CDR3 length: 13 residues. V was pared by 6 bases and J by 8 bases, with 9 bases of the junction left unmatched. The germline V gene encodes CDR1 MNHEY and CDR2 SMNVEV (reference sequence). The CDR3 nucleotides read TGTGCCAGCAGAGCCGGGACAGCCGGCGGCTACACCTTC. It yields the protein CASRAGTAGGYTF.

The rearrangement links TRBV12-3 or TRBV12-4 to TRBJ1-2; D not certain. The CDR3 extends over 13 amino acids. Trimming removed 2 bases from V and 4 bases from J, with 8 bases in between. The DNA for the CDR3 is TGTGCCAGCAGTTTACGGGCAGTCTATGGCTACACCTTC. It codes for CASSLRAVYGYTF.

V and J are TRBV12-3 or TRBV12-4 and TRBJ1-2; tentatively, D is TRBD1 (6 bases). The CDR3 totals 12 residues. Trimming left V 3 bases short and J 7 bases short, with 9 bases between. In nucleotides, the CDR3 is TGTGCCAGCAGTTTCGGGGGGGCTGGCTACACCTTC. The encoded protein is CASSFGGAGYTF.

This chain links TRBV3-1 with TRBJ1-1, with D tentatively TRBD1 (6 bases). The CDR3 is 14 amino acids. V gave up 5 bases and J gave up 3 bases, with 13 bases separating them. Per germline, CDR1 LGHDT and CDR2 YNNKEL (reference sequence). This chain's CDR3 is CASSMRTEHTEAFF. The DNA for the CDR3 is TGTGCCAGCAGCATGCGGACAGAGCACACTGAAGCTTTCTTT.

The chain joins TRBV29-1 to TRBJ2-3, with TRBD2 matching over 8 bases. CDR3 length: 13 residues. The trim removed 4 bases at V and 0 bases at J, leaving 0 bases unmatched. The germline V gene has CDR1 SQVTM and CDR2 ANQGSEA. The CDR3 coding sequence is TGCAGCGTTGCTAGCGGGAGCACAGATACGCAGTATTTT. Residues: CSVASGSTDTQYF.

J is TRBJ2-6 and V is TRBV19; the D gene is possibly TRBD1 (6 bases). CDR1 is LNHDA, CDR2 SQIVND, per germline (reference sequence). The V end lost 5 bases, the J end lost 0 bases, and 8 bases lay between the germline ends. The CDR3 runs 15 residues. CDR3 sequence reads: CASSRTASGANVLTF. CDR3 coding DNA: TGTGCCAGTAGTCGGACAGCCTCTGGGGCCAACGTCCTGACTTTC.

This sequence joins TRBV30 and TRBJ1-4; D ambiguous. Germline V gene lookup returns CDR1 GTSNPN and CDR2 SVGIG (reference sequence). Trimming cost V 0 bases and J 8 bases, with 7 bases left between them. There are 12 residues in the CDR3. The DNA of the CDR3 is TGTGCCTGGAGTGTACGGTGGGAAAAACTGTTTTTT. Protein product: CAWSVRWEKLFF.

This CDR3 reads CASSFNTLITGELFF. The CDR3 bases are TGCGCCAGCAGCTTTAATACTTTGATCACCGGGGAGCTGTTTTTT. The chain uses TRBV5-1 and TRBJ2-2; D not certain. This CDR3 is 15 amino acids long. V was clipped by 2 bases and J by 4 bases, with 12 bases between them. Germline V lookup: CDR1 SGHRS, CDR2 YFSETQ.

The chain joins TRBV6-6 to TRBJ2-1; 7 bases agree with TRBD2. The CDR3 has 14 residues. CDR1 is MNHNY and CDR2 is SVGAGI in the germline V gene (reference sequence). J gave up 7 bases and V 2 bases, and 5 bases lay outside the gene matches. The CDR3 loop is CASSYPGLSNEQFF. In DNA, the CDR3 is TGTGCCAGCAGTTACCCGGGACTATCGAATGAGCAGTTCTTC.

The J gene is TRBJ2-5, the V gene TRBV18; 7 nucleotides agree with TRBD2. This CDR3 comprises 13 residues. V shed 4 bases, J shed 4 bases, and the junction held 3 bases outside the gene matches. Germline-derived CDR1 and CDR2 are KGHSH and LQKENI. The CDR3 sequence: CASSREGRETQYF. DNA of the CDR3: TGTGCCAGCTCACGGGAGGGCCGAGAGACCCAGTACTTC.

Here the CDR3 reads CSVNGQGWNTEAFF. Written as DNA, the CDR3 is TGCAGCGTGAATGGACAGGGATGGAACACTGAAGCTTTCTTT. This chain uses TRBV29-1 with TRBJ1-1, with TRBD1 matching 8 bases. The V gene end was trimmed by 6 bases and the J gene end by 1 base; junction bases not matched to a gene: 7. The germline CDR1 and CDR2 sequences are SQVTM and ANQGSEA. This CDR3 region has 14 residues.

The chain is built from TRBV3-1 and TRBJ1-1; no clear D gene. Germline assignment: CDR1 LGHDT and CDR2 YNNKEL (reference sequence). The ends were cut back, 4 bases at V and 3 bases at J, with 12 bases in the middle. This CDR3 is 14 amino acids long. CDR3: CASSPPLRDTEAFF. The CDR3 DNA reads as TGTGCCAGCAGCCCCCCGCTGAGGGACACTGAAGCTTTCTTT.

This chain joins TRBV20-1 and TRBJ2-7; 14 bases are a match to TRBD2. CDR1 and CDR2 from the germline V gene are DFQATT and SNEGSKA (reference sequence). Losses at the gene ends were 6 bases for V and 0 bases for J; bases not matched to a gene: 10. This CDR3 spans 17 amino acids. The CDR3 loop reads CSATGTSGSTPSYEQYF. CDR3 sequence (DNA): TGCAGTGCCACCGGGACTAGCGGGAGTACTCCCTCCTACGAGCAGTACTTC.

The chain couples TRBV18 to TRBJ1-4, with no clear D. V dropped 3 bases and J dropped 2 bases, with 10 bases sitting between them. Germline CDR1 reads KGHSH; CDR2 reads LQKENI. The CDR3 has 15 amino acids. For the CDR3, the DNA is TGTGCCAGCTCACCCGGTGGGTCCACTAATGAAAAACTGTTTTTT. Protein sequence: CASSPGGSTNEKLFF.

The chain has TRBV7-3 and TRBJ2-3, with a tentative D call TRBD1 (6 bases). Germline loops: CDR1 SGHTA, CDR2 FQGTGA. The V end was cut by 5 bases, the J end by 7 bases, with 19 bases between. CDR3 length: 15 amino acids. Written as DNA, the CDR3 is TGTGCCAGCAGCCCACAGACAGGAGACTCTCATACGCAGTATTTT. This gives the protein CASSPQTGDSHTQYF.

This sequence joins TRBV19 and TRBJ2-3; TRBD2 matches 8 bases. This CDR3 has 14 amino acids. Germline lookup yields CDR1 LNHDA and CDR2 SQIVND (reference sequence). Trimming took 4 bases from V and 4 from J; bases not matched to a gene: 4. In DNA, the CDR3 is TGTGCCAGTAGTACGGGGGGGCTAGCAGATACGCAGTATTTT. Translating gives CASSTGGLADTQYF.

The chain links TRBV6-1 to TRBJ1-4; perhaps TRBD1 as D (5 bases). Per germline, CDR1 MNHNS and CDR2 SASEGT. Trimming cost V 11 bases and J 7 bases, with 17 bases left between them. The CDR3 length is 13 residues. The CDR3 loop reads CAGSGGDLEKLFF. The DNA for the CDR3 is TGTGCCGGTTCGGGGGGGGACCTTGAAAAACTGTTTTTT.

The chain combines TRBV3-1 with TRBJ2-7; the D is unclear. V lost 3 bases and J 2 bases, leaving 14 bases between the germline ends. Germline V lookup: CDR1 LGHDT, CDR2 YNNKEL (reference sequence). There are 15 residues in the CDR3. The CDR3 nucleotides are TGTGCCAGCAGCCACCCTACCTCTTCCCCCTACGAGCAGTACTTC. Translated: CASSHPTSSPYEQYF.

V is TRBV4-1 and J is TRBJ2-7; tentative D call: TRBD2 (7 bases). V gave up 4 bases and J gave up 2 bases, with 21 bases separating them. The CDR3 spans 17 residues. CDR1 MGHRA and CDR2 YSYEKL come from the germline V gene. CDR3 DNA sequence: TGCGCCAGCAGCCCCGGGGGGTTAGGGACAACACCCTACGAGCAGTACTTC. It encodes CASSPGGLGTTPYEQYF.

This chain uses TRBV3-1 with TRBJ2-7; 9 bases are shared with TRBD2. V was pared by 3 bases and J by 3 bases, with 9 bases of the junction left unmatched. This CDR3 contains 16 residues. CDR1 is LGHDT and CDR2 is YNNKEL in the germline V gene (reference sequence). The CDR3: CASSHDLLAGIYEQYF. The CDR3, as DNA: TGTGCCAGCAGCCATGATCTTCTAGCGGGAATCTACGAGCAGTACTTC.

The J gene is TRBJ1-1, the V gene TRBV12-3 or TRBV12-4; D uncertain. The CDR3 is made up of 14 amino acids. V was shortened by 5 bases and J by 3 bases, with 13 bases between the two germline ends. DNA of the CDR3: TGTGCCAGCAGTAAAGGCTTGAGGGACACTGAAGCTTTCTTT. Translated, it gives CASSKGLRDTEAFF.

This clonotype was picked up a small number of times. The J gene is TRBJ1-1, the V gene TRBV7-9; no definite D call. V was clipped by 6 bases and J by 5 bases, with 10 bases between them. CDR1 and CDR2 (germline): SEHNR, FQNEAQ (reference sequence). The CDR3 sequence is 12 residues long. CDR3: CASSFGLTEAFF. In DNA, the CDR3 is TGTGCCAGCAGTTTTGGTTTGACTGAAGCTTTCTTT.